The entry below gives a single T cell receptor beta chain sequence along with its context. Its matching antigen is unknown. Regions amplified from RNA transcripts were the TCR beta CDR3 regions. First-round RT-PCR with HTBI primers amplified the TCR CDR3 region. TCRdb re-analysed the multiplex PCR reads in MiXCR, keeping a single row per CDR3 protein. The sample holds roughly 500,000 distinct CDR3 sequences, approximately 44% seen once. This sample is part of a study of T cells in Graves' hyperthyroidism and ophthalmopathy. Whole-study findings and limits: The authors' 13 V-J model separated ophthalmopathy from stable hyperthyroidism. Blood shared most expanded thyroid clonotypes above 0.001. Ophthalmopathy, which appeared later, was predicted by the model a median about 6 months before onset.

Trimming at V came to 10 bases and at J to 3 bases, leaving 13 bases not matched to a gene. This CDR3 spans 15 amino acids. Germline lookup yields CDR1 SEHNR and CDR2 FQNEAQ (reference sequence). The genes are TRBV7-9 and TRBJ2-7; 9 bases are shared with TRBD2. Sequenced input: peripheral blood or thyroid tissue (not recorded which). This clonotype was obtained from an adult woman with Graves' disease, either hyperthyroidism or ophthalmopathy (not recorded which). In DNA form, the CDR3 reads TGTGCCATCAGTTTAGCGGGAGCGATGGTCTACGAGCAGTACTTC. Its protein is CAISLAGAMVYEQYF.